This is a list of T cell receptor beta chains from one sample in a study of T cell responses to AZD1222 COVID-19 vaccine. Clones were sequenced by immunoSEQ multiplex PCR, and TCRdb holds only the in-frame ones, with some missing. Of more than 95,000 clones in the sample, 86% were seen once. Here the sequenced sample was peripheral blood, taken 28 days after the second dose of the MenACWY control vaccine. All receptors derive from an adult who received the MenACWY meningococcal vaccine as a control. CDR3s include the opening cysteine and the closing phenylalanine or tryptophan. The order of the fields is clone size, J gene, V gene, D gene, CDR3 protein, CDR3 DNA. A D gene is named only where the DNA matches it firmly. Expanded clones get a size class; other rows say once, few or many, or leave the size out.

NA TRBJ1-3 TRBV7-8 NA CASSLDRPLNTGNTIYF TGTGCCAGCAGCTTGGACAGACCTCTTAATACTGGAAACACCATATATTTT
NA TRBJ2-7 TRBV7-8 TRBD2 CASSIAGYEQYF TGTGCCAGCAGTATAGCGGGGTACGAGCAGTACTTC
NA TRBJ2-3 TRBV4-3 NA CASSQDGARQPDTQYF TGCGCCAGCAGCCAAGACGGAGCCAGACAGCCCGATACGCAGTATTTT
once TRBJ1-4 TRBV4-1 NA CASSQVEDALLFF TGCGCCAGCAGCCAAGTAGAGGACGCGCTATTGTTTTTT
NA TRBJ2-7 TRBV28 TRBD1 CASRVLGGPYEQYF TGTGCCAGCAGAGTTTTAGGGGGCCCGTACGAGCAGTACTTC
NA TRBJ2-3 TRBV6-5 TRBD1 CASSPTGGTDTQYF TGTGCCAGCAGCCCGACAGGGGGCACAGATACGCAGTATTTT
NA TRBJ2-1 TRBV5-6 TRBD1 CASSSRTGGLGEQFF TGTGCCAGCAGCTCACGGACAGGGGGTCTTGGTGAGCAGTTCTTC
NA TRBJ1-5 TRBV2 TRBD1 CASRRGQINQPQHF TGTGCCAGCAGGAGGGGACAGATCAATCAGCCCCAGCATTTT
NA TRBJ2-1 TRBV7-8 NA CASSFGWNEQFF TGTGCCAGCAGTTTCGGGTGGAATGAGCAGTTCTTC
once TRBJ2-3 TRBV24-1 NA CATSDLVRDGADTQYF TGTGCCACCAGTGATTTAGTCAGGGATGGCGCAGATACGCAGTATTTT
NA TRBJ2-6 TRBV7-3 TRBD1 CASSSTGGSGANVLTF TGTGCCAGCAGCTCTACAGGGGGCTCCGGGGCCAACGTCCTGACTTTC
NA TRBJ1-2 TRBV6-5 NA CASSSGRAGGYTF TGTGCCAGCAGTTCCGGCAGGGCAGGAGGCTACACCTTC
NA TRBJ1-2 TRBV27 NA CASSPGMGPHYGYTF TGTGCCAGCAGTCCGGGGATGGGCCCCCACTATGGCTACACCTTC
few TRBJ2-7 TRBV7-2 TRBD1 CASSLEQGALEQYF TGTGCCAGCAGCTTAGAACAGGGGGCACTCGAGCAGTACTTC
NA TRBJ1-5 TRBV2 NA CASSEGEAQPQHF TGTGCCAGCAGTGAGGGGGAGGCTCAGCCCCAGCATTTT
NA TRBJ1-4 TRBV5-8 NA CASRPRATNEKLFF TGTGCCAGCAGACCCAGAGCAACTAATGAAAAACTGTTTTTT
NA TRBJ2-7 TRBV21-1 NA CASSTFGGGKDPRSSYEQYF TGTGCCAGCAGCACCTTCGGGGGGGGGAAAGACCCTAGGAGCTCCTACGAGCAGTACTTC
few TRBJ2-6 TRBV6-1 TRBD1 CASSDWGQASGANVLTF TGTGCCAGCAGTGACTGGGGACAGGCCTCTGGGGCCAACGTCCTGACTTTC
NA TRBJ2-3 TRBV19 NA CASMHLTGRGTNTQYF TGTGCCAGTATGCACTTGACAGGGCGGGGGACGAATACGCAGTATTTT
NA TRBJ1-1 TRBV6-5 NA CASSYHLTGNTEAFF TGTGCCAGCAGTTATCATCTTACTGGAAACACTGAAGCTTTCTTT
once TRBJ1-5 TRBV7-2 NA CASSLDNNQPQHF TGTGCCAGCAGCTTAGACAACAATCAGCCCCAGCATTTT
NA TRBJ2-5 TRBV18 NA CASSPLRVGQETQYF TGTGCCAGCTCACCACTCAGGGTGGGCCAAGAGACCCAGTACTTC
once TRBJ2-2 TRBV7-9 NA CASSSRRGGPGELFF TGTGCCAGCAGCTCCCGGAGGGGGGGACCCGGGGAGCTGTTTTTT
NA TRBJ2-2 TRBV15 TRBD2 CATSPLAGVGTGELFF TGTGCCACCAGTCCACTAGCGGGGGTAGGAACCGGGGAGCTGTTTTTT
NA TRBJ2-5 TRBV29-1 NA CSVAQFPQETQYF TGCAGCGTTGCTCAGTTCCCCCAAGAGACCCAGTACTTC
NA TRBJ2-1 TRBV5-8 TRBD1 CASSKSRDSISYNEQFF TGTGCCAGCAGCAAAAGCCGGGACAGTATCTCCTACAATGAGCAGTTCTTC
NA TRBJ2-3 TRBV28 TRBD2 CATGSGGITDTQYF TGTGCCACGGGAAGCGGGGGTATCACAGATACGCAGTATTTT
NA TRBJ2-1 TRBV12-3/TRBV12-4 NA CASSLGGANEQFF TGTGCCAGCAGTTTAGGGGGGGCCAATGAGCAGTTCTTC
NA TRBJ2-5 TRBV10-3 TRBD2 CAISGTSGQETQYF TGTGCCATCAGCGGGACTAGCGGCCAAGAGACCCAGTACTTC
NA TRBJ1-2 TRBV7-6 NA CASSPIVWTKYGYTF TGTGCCAGCAGCCCTATCGTCTGGACAAAATATGGCTACACCTTC
NA TRBJ2-7 TRBV18 NA CASSPGRGITYEQYF TGTGCCAGCTCACCGGGAAGGGGTATCACCTACGAGCAGTACTTC
NA TRBJ2-5 TRBV5-4 TRBD2 CASSSLAGGPGETQYF TGTGCCAGCAGCTCTCTAGCGGGGGGGCCTGGGGAGACCCAGTACTTC
NA TRBJ1-6 TRBV5-1 TRBD1 CASSLARGYNSPLHF TGCGCCAGCAGCTTGGCCAGGGGGTATAATTCACCCCTCCACTTT
NA TRBJ1-6 TRBV7-3 NA CASSLQGWGDSPLHF TGTGCCAGCAGCTTACAGGGGTGGGGGGATTCACCCCTCCACTTT
NA TRBJ2-3 TRBV18 TRBD1 CASSPGQALSTDTQYF TGTGCCAGCTCTCCGGGACAGGCCCTTAGCACAGATACGCAGTATTTT
once TRBJ1-4 TRBV7-8 NA CASNSRGIGGDEKLFF TGTGCCAGTAACTCTCGAGGGATCGGGGGGGATGAAAAACTGTTTTTT
NA TRBJ1-1 TRBV6-4 NA CASSYREAFF TGTGCCAGCAGTTACAGGGAAGCTTTCTTT
NA TRBJ1-4 TRBV4-3 NA CASSQDLGRVNEKLFF TGCGCCAGCAGCCAAGATCTCGGTCGGGTTAATGAAAAACTGTTTTTT
NA TRBJ1-1 TRBV10-3 TRBD1 CAISVGTGLMNTEAFF TGTGCCATCAGTGTTGGGACAGGGTTAATGAACACTGAAGCTTTCTTT
NA TRBJ2-7 TRBV7-9 TRBD1 CASSWTGRHEQYF TGTGCCAGCAGCTGGACAGGGCGCCACGAGCAGTACTTC
NA TRBJ2-1 TRBV11-1 NA CASSARISSYNEQFF TGTGCCAGCAGCGCTAGAATTAGCTCCTACAATGAGCAGTTCTTC
NA TRBJ2-1 TRBV7-2 TRBD1 CASSSPGQLNEQFF TGTGCCAGCAGCTCCCCGGGACAGCTCAATGAGCAGTTCTTC
NA TRBJ1-1 TRBV18 NA CASSPNVGGRMNTEAFF TGTGCCAGCTCACCCAACGTCGGGGGACGGATGAACACTGAAGCTTTCTTT
NA TRBJ2-3 TRBV6-5 NA CASNADTDTQYF TGTGCCAGCAATGCGGACACAGATACGCAGTATTTT